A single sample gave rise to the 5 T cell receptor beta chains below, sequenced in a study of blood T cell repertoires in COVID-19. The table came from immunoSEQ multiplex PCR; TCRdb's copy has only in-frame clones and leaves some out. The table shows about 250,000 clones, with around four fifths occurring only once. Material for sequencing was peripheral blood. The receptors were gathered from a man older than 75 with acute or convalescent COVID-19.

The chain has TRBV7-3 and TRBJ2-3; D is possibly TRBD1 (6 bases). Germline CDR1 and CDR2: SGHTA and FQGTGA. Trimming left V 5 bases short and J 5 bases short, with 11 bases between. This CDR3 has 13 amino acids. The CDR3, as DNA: TGTGCCAGCAGCATCAACAGGGAAGATACGCAGTATTTT. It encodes CASSINREDTQYF. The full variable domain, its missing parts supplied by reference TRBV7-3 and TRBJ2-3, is GAGVSQTPSNKVTEKGKYVELRCDPISGHTALYWYRQSLGQGPEFLIYFQGTGAADDSGLPNDRFFAVRPEGSVSTLKIQRTERGDSAVYLCASSINREDTQYFGPGTRLTVL.

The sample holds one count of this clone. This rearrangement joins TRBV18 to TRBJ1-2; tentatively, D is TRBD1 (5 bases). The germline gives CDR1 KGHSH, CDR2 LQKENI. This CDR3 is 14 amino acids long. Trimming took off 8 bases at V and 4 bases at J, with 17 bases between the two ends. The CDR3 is CASHPRGRGYGYTF. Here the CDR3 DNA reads TGTGCCAGCCACCCGCGGGGGAGAGGCTATGGCTACACCTTC.

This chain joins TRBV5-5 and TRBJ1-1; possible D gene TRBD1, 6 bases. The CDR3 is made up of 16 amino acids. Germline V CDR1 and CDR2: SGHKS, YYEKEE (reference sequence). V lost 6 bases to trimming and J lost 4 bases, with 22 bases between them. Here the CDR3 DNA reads TGTGCCAGCACCTACTTGGGGGGGCGGGGTGGCACTGAAGCTTTCTTT. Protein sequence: CASTYLGGRGGTEAFF.

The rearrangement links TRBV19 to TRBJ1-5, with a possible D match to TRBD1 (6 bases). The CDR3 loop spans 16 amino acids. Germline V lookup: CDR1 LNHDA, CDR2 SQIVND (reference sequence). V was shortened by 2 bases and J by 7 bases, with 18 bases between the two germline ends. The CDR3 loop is CASSITAGERSQPQHF. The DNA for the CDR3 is TGTGCCAGTAGTATAACCGCAGGGGAACGATCCCAGCCCCAGCATTTT.

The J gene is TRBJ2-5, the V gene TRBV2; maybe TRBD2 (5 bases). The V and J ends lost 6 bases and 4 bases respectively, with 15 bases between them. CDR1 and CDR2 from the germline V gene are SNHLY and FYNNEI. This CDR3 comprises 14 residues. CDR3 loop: CASRRTSSRETQYF. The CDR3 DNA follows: TGTGCCAGCAGACGAACTAGTTCCCGAGAGACCCAGTACTTC.